These 20 T cell receptor beta chains share one sample of origin, sequenced in a study of CD8+CD57+ T cells in acquired aplastic anemia. CDR3 and TCR beta VDJ profiling relied on a genomic DNA template. MiXCR was run by TCRdb on the reads, yielding one entry per CDR3 protein. The sample records around 180,000 distinct CDR3 sequences, approximately 48% being singletons. Individuals selected for sequencing had exhibited CD8+CD57+ cell expansion on flow cytometry. The sequencing sample was made of sorted CD4+, CD8+, or CD8+CD57+ T cells (not recorded which) from PBMCs. The receptors were sampled from a human donor with aplastic anemia.

The genes are TRBV5-5 and TRBJ2-7; 9 bases map to TRBD1. The V segment lost 4 bases and the J segment 5 bases; nucleotides outside the gene matches: 7. The CDR3 length is 14 residues. Germline V gene lookup returns CDR1 SGHKS and CDR2 YYEKEE (reference sequence). This CDR3 is CASSGTGTGNEQYF. The CDR3, as DNA: TGTGCCAGCAGCGGAACCGGGACAGGGAACGAGCAGTACTTC.

The gene calls are TRBV10-3 and TRBJ2-2, with 9 nucleotides matching TRBD2. CDR1 and CDR2 from the germline V gene are ENHRY and SYGVKD. This CDR3 contains 15 residues. The ends lost 4 bases at V and 4 bases at J; junction bases unmatched: 4. The CDR3, as DNA: TGTGCCATCAGTGTAAGCGGGGGGCCCACCGGGGAGCTGTTTTTT. Encoded protein: CAISVSGGPTGELFF.

The genes are TRBV2 and TRBJ2-7; 14 bases map to TRBD2. The CDR3 totals 16 residues. The ends lost 6 bases at V and 3 bases at J; junction bases unmatched: 7. The germline V gene has CDR1 SNHLY and CDR2 FYNNEI. The CDR3 reads CASREGLAGEGYEQYF. For the CDR3, the DNA is TGTGCCAGCAGGGAGGGACTAGCGGGGGAGGGCTACGAGCAGTACTTC.

In regard to this clonotype: Compared with germline, one end of the junction differs, possibly owing to a read error. The genes are TRBV20-1 and TRBJ2-1; 9 bases are shared with TRBD1. Germline CDR1 DFQATT, CDR2 SNEGSKA (reference sequence). This CDR3 contains 17 residues. This chain's CDR3 is CSARRPGTGNGRNEQFF. CDR3 in DNA: TGCAGTGCTAGGCGTCCCGGGACAGGGAACGGCAGGAATGAGCAGTTTTTC.

This clonotype was seen at least ten times. The chain has TRBV2 and TRBJ1-5; unclear D gene. CDR3 length: 15 residues. In germline, CDR1 is SNHLY, CDR2 FYNNEI. V was cut by 6 bases and J by 2 bases, with 14 bases left in between. The chain's CDR3 is CASRIGGGRNQPQHF. In nucleotides, the CDR3 is TGTGCCAGCAGGATCGGCGGAGGGCGCAATCAGCCCCAGCATTTT.

The CDR3 loop reads CASMGLQFYEQYF. The CDR3 DNA is TGCGCCAGCATGGGGTTACAGTTCTACGAGCAGTACTTC. The V and J genes are TRBV10-2 and TRBJ2-7; D gene uncertain. CDR1 is WSHSY and CDR2 is SAAADI in the germline V gene. This CDR3 has 13 amino acids. Trimming cost V 7 bases and J 3 bases, with 13 bases left between them.

This chain connects TRBV10-3 to TRBJ2-3; 7 nucleotides match TRBD2. V lost 7 bases and J lost 3; bases outside the gene matches: 10. This CDR3 region has 15 residues. Germline V CDR1 and CDR2: ENHRY, SYGVKD. The CDR3 region is CAIKLRRESTDTQYF. The CDR3, as DNA: TGTGCCATCAAGTTGAGGCGGGAGTCGACAGATACGCAGTATTTT.

J is TRBJ1-5 and V is TRBV12-3 or TRBV12-4; 7 nucleotides match TRBD1. Trimming at V came to 2 bases and at J to 2 bases, leaving 6 bases not matched to a gene. The CDR3 covers 16 residues. DNA for the CDR3: TGTGCCAGCAGTTTAAACAGGGGTTTTGGCAATCAGCCCCAGCATTTT. Amino acid sequence: CASSLNRGFGNQPQHF.

The chain uses TRBV7-2 and TRBJ1-1; D gene unclear. V gave up 7 bases and J gave up 7 bases, with 4 bases separating them. The V gene's germline CDR1 is SGHTA and CDR2 FQGNSA. The CDR3 has 9 residues. The CDR3 loop reads CASTFEAFF. In DNA, the CDR3 is TGTGCCAGCACGTTTGAAGCTTTCTTT.

The chain joins TRBV29-1 to TRBJ2-7; TRBD1 matches 11 bases. Germline V gene sequence: CDR1 SQVTM, CDR2 ANQGSEA. This CDR3 spans 14 amino acids. The J segment lost 4 bases and the V segment lost 2 bases, leaving 4 bases of the junction unmatched. The DNA for the CDR3 is TGCAGCGTTGAAAGGACAGGGGGCGATTACGAGCAGTACTTC. Amino acids: CSVERTGGDYEQYF.

Comment on this clonotype: Relative to the germline gene, one junction end is altered; a read error may explain this. This sequence joins TRBV10-3 and TRBJ1-6; perhaps TRBD1 as D (6 bases). In germline, CDR1 is ENHRY, CDR2 SYGVKD. The CDR3 has 17 residues. CDR3 coding DNA: TGTGCCATCAGTGACCTCAACAACAGGGTTGGTAATTCGCCCCTCCACTTT. Translated: CAISDLNNRVGNSPLHF.

Regarding this clonotype: Mismatch with germline at one junction end may stem from a read error. The chain couples TRBV29-1 to TRBJ2-7; 10 nucleotides agree with TRBD1. The CDR3 is 14 amino acids. Germline V gene sequence: CDR1 SQVTM, CDR2 ANQGSEA. The chain's CDR3 is CSSSGTGVSYEQCF. The CDR3 nucleotides are TGCAGCTCCTCCGGGACAGGGGTTTCCTACGAGCAGTGCTTC.

This clonotype has a count of ten or more. V is TRBV7-9 and J is TRBJ2-3, with D uncertain. Trimming pared 1 base from V and 3 bases from J, leaving 8 bases between. CDR3 length: 14 amino acids. Looked up from germline, CDR1 is SEHNR and CDR2 is FQNEAQ (reference sequence). DNA for the CDR3: TGTGCCAGCAGCTTAGTGGAAAATACAGATACGCAGTATTTT. This sequence encodes CASSLVENTDTQYF.

The sample holds a few counts of this clonotype. The chain couples TRBV3-1 to TRBJ2-1, with D hard to call. CDR1 is LGHDT and CDR2 is YNNKEL in the germline V gene (reference sequence). The V gene lost 6 bases and the J gene lost 5 bases, with 20 bases spanning the gap. This CDR3 comprises 16 residues. DNA for the CDR3: TGTGCCAGCAGTCGCCTGCCGGGCCTAGACCACAATGAGCAGTTCTTC. It codes for CASSRLPGLDHNEQFF.

The V gene is TRBV19, the J gene TRBJ1-3, with TRBD1 identical over 8 bases. Germline V gene data show CDR1 as LNHDA and CDR2 as SQIVND (reference sequence). Unmatched junction bases numbered 5, after V lost 7 bases and J lost 0 bases. The CDR3 extends over 15 amino acids. CDR3 nucleotides: TGTGCCAGTATACTAGACAGGGGCTCTGGAAACACCATATATTTT. Its translation: CASILDRGSGNTIYF.

The gene calls are TRBV2 and TRBJ2-7; maybe TRBD2 (5 bases). CDR1 and CDR2 from the germline V gene are SNHLY and FYNNEI. This CDR3 spans 12 amino acids. The ends were cut back, 6 bases at V and 4 bases at J, with 10 bases in the middle. CDR3 nucleotide sequence: TGTGCCAGCAGCGGAGAGGGATACGAGCAGTACTTC. This codes for CASSGEGYEQYF.

The rearrangement uses TRBV7-9 and TRBJ2-3; D gene unclear. The germline V gene has CDR1 SEHNR and CDR2 FQNEAQ (reference sequence). With 5 bases removed from V and 4 bases from J, the gap between germline ends came to 10 bases. The CDR3 is made up of 13 amino acids. The CDR3 reads CASSPKWADTQYF. The CDR3 DNA sequence: TGTGCCAGCAGCCCGAAGTGGGCAGATACGCAGTATTTT.

This chain connects TRBV2 to TRBJ2-4; D perhaps matches TRBD1 (6 bases). CDR3 size: 14 residues. V was pared by 4 bases and J by 6 bases, with 13 bases between. The germline CDR1 and CDR2 sequences are SNHLY and FYNNEI. The CDR3 DNA reads as TGTGCCAGCAGTGTCTTTACAGGGTCAAACATTCAGTACTTC. It encodes CASSVFTGSNIQYF.

As regards this clonotype: This may be a read error, as it is one base from a much larger clone. CDR3 loop: CASSERMGTYDSPLHF. CDR3 DNA: TGTGCCAGCAGTGAAAGGATGGGCACTTATGATTCACCCCTCCACTTT. The J gene is TRBJ1-6, the V gene TRBV6-1; D is uncertain. Per germline, CDR1 MNHNS and CDR2 SASEGT. Trimming shortened V by 2 bases and J by 8 bases, and 16 bases separated the two germline ends. The CDR3 loop spans 16 amino acids.

This clonotype was found a few times. The chain links TRBV7-9 to TRBJ1-2; a weak D match, TRBD1 (6 bases). The CDR3 is 13 amino acids. The V gene's germline CDR1 is SEHNR and CDR2 FQNEAQ (reference sequence). With 4 bases removed from V and 2 bases from J, the gap between germline ends came to 8 bases. The CDR3 bases are TGTGCCAGCAGCTACACAGGGAACTATGGCTACACCTTC. Translating it yields CASSYTGNYGYTF.